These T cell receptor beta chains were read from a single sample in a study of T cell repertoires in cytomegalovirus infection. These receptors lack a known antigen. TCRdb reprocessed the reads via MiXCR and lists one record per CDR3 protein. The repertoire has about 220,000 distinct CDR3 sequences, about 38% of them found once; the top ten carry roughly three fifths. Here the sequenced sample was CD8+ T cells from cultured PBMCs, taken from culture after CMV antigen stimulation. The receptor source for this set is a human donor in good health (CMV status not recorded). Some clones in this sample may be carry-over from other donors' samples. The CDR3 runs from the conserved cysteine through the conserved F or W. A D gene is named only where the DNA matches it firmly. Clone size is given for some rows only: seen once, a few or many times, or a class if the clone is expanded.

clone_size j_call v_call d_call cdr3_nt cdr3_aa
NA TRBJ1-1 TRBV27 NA TGTGCCAGCAGTCCCGGGCTACCCGCTGAAGCTTTCTTT CASSPGLPAEAFF
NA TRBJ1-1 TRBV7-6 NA TGTGCCAGCAGCAAATGGGGGAGCGGCACTGAAGCTTTCTTT CASSKWGSGTEAFF
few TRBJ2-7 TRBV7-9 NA TGTGCCAGCAGCTTAAATCCCCTACCAGACTACGAGCAGTACTTC CASSLNPLPDYEQYF
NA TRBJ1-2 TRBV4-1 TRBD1 TGCGCCAGCAGCCAAGGGGGACAGTATGGCTACACCTTC CASSQGGQYGYTF
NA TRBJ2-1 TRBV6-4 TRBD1 TGTGCCAGCCGGGACAGGGTAGGCGATGAGCAGTTCTTC CASRDRVGDEQFF
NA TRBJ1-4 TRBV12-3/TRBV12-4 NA TGTGCCAGCAGCGCAGGGACTAATGAAAAACTGTTTTTT CASSAGTNEKLFF
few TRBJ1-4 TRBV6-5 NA TGTGCCAGCAGTTATTCCCGCCCTAGGGGGAACTCTAATGAAAAACTGTTTTTT CASSYSRPRGNSNEKLFF
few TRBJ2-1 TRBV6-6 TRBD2 TGTGCCAGCAGTTACTTCCCGGGAGAGGGGACTAACAATGAGCAGTTCTTC CASSYFPGEGTNNEQFF
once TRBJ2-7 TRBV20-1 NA TGCAGTGCTATTGGGCGGAGGGAGCAGTACTTC CSAIGRREQYF
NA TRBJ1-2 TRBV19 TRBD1 TGTGCCAGTAGTCGAGACAGGGACCTATCTGGCTACACCTTC CASSRDRDLSGYTF
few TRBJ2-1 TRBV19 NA TGTGCCAGTAGTAAAAGCGGCCCTCCCCTATTCTTC CASSKSGPPLFF
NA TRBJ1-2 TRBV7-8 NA TGTGCCAGCAGCTTATCCCTTAGAGGTGATGGCTACACCTTC CASSLSLRGDGYTF
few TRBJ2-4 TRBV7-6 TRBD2 TGTGCCAGCAGCTTATCCCGCCAACTAGCGGGAGCAATCATTCAGTACTTC CASSLSRQLAGAIIQYF
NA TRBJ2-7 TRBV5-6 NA TGTGCCAGCAGCTTGCCTCACATCTACGAGCAGTACTTC CASSLPHIYEQYF
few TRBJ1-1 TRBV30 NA TGTGCCTGGGGACAGATGAACACTGAAGCTTTCTTT CAWGQMNTEAFF
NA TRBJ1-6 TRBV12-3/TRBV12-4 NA TGTGCCAGCAGCGCCCCCCTAGGGAGCTCCTATAATTCACCCCTCCACTTT CASSAPLGSSYNSPLHF
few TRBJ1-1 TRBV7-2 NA TGTGCCAGCAGCTTAGTTCCCAGGGAGGGCACTGAAGCTTTCTTT CASSLVPREGTEAFF
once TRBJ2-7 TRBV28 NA TGTGCCAGCAGTTTGGGGTGGGAGGGGGGGCAGGGCTACGAGCAGTACTTC CASSLGWEGGQGYEQYF
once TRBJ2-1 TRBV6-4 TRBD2 TGTGCCAGCAGTGGGACTAGCGGGGGGGCCCGGGAGCAGTTCTTC CASSGTSGGAREQFF
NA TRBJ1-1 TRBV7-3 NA TGTGCCAGCAGCACACAGGGTTTTAACACTGAAGCTTTCTTT CASSTQGFNTEAFF
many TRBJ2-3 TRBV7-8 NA TGTGCCAGCAGCTTAGTGTCCGGGGGCGAGGGGAGCACAGATACGCAGTATTTT CASSLVSGGEGSTDTQYF
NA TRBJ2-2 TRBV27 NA TGTGCCAGCAGTTTATTTCCTAGTATGAACACCGGGGAGCTGTTTTTT CASSLFPSMNTGELFF
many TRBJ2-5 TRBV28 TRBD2 TGTGCCAGCAGCTCGGGACTAGCGGGAGATTTGTTGGGCGAGACCCAGTACTTC CASSSGLAGDLLGETQYF
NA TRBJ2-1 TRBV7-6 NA TGTGCCAGCAGCTTAGAAGCGGGTCCCCTCTATGAGCAGTTCTTC CASSLEAGPLYEQFF